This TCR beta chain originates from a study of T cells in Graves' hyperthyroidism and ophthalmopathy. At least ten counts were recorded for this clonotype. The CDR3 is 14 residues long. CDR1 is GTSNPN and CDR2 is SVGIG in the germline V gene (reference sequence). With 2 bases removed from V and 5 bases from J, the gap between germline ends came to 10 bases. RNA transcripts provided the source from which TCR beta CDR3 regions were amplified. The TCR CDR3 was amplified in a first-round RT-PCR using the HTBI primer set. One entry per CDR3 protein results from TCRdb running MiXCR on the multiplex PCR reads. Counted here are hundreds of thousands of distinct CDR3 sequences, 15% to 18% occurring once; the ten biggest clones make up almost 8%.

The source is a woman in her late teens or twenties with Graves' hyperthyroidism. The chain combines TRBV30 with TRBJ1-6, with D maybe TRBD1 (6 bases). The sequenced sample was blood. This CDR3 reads CAWSLGGDNSPLHF. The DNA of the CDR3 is TGTGCCTGGAGTTTAGGGGGGGATAATTCACCCCTCCACTTT.